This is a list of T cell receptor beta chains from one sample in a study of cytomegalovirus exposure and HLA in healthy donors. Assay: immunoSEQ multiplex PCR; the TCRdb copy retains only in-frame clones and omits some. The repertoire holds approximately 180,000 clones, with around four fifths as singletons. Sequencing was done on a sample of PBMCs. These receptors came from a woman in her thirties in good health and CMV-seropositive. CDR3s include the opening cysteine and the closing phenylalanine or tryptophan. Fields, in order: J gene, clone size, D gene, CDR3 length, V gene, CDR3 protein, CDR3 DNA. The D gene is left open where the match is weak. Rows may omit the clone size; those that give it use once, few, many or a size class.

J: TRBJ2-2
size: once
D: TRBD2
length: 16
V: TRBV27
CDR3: CASSLLAGGLTGELFF
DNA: TGTGCCAGCAGTTTACTAGCGGGAGGACTGACCGGGGAGCTGTTTTTT

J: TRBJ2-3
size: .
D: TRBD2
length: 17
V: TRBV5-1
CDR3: CASSLEGTSADTDTQYF
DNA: TGCGCCAGCAGCTTGGAGGGGACTAGCGCTGACACAGATACGCAGTATTTT

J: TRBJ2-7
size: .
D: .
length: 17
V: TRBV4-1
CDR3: CASSHASGGDRAYEQYF
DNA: TGCGCCAGCAGCCACGCCAGCGGGGGGGACAGGGCCTACGAGCAGTACTTC

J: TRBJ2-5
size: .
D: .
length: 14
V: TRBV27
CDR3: CASGSGHPGKTQYF
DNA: TGTGCCAGCGGTAGCGGTCACCCGGGAAAGACCCAGTACTTC

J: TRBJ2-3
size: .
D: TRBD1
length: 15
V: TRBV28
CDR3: CASSGTDTSTDTQYF
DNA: TGTGCCAGCAGCGGGACAGACACTAGCACAGATACGCAGTATTTT

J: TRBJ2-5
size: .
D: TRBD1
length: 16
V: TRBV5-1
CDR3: CASSLNTLTGLETQYF
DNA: TGCGCCAGCAGCCTTAACACCCTGACAGGGTTGGAGACCCAGTACTTC

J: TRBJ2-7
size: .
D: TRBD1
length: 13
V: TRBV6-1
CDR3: CASRQGAGYEQYF
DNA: TGTGCCAGCAGGCAGGGGGCGGGCTACGAGCAGTACTTC

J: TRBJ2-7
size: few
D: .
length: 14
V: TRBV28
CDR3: CASRYNRQAYEQYF
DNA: TGTGCCAGCAGATATAACAGGCAAGCCTACGAGCAGTACTTC

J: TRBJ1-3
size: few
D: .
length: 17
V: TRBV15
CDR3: CATSRGFTGATGNTIYF
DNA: TGTGCCACCAGCAGAGGGTTTACAGGAGCTACTGGAAACACCATATATTTT

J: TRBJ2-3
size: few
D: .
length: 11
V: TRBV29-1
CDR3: CSGRSTDTQYF
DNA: TGCAGCGGGCGGAGCACAGATACGCAGTATTTT

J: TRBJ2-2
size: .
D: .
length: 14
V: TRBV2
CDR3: CATTIAANTGELFF
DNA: TGTGCCACCACGATAGCGGCGAACACCGGGGAGCTGTTTTTT

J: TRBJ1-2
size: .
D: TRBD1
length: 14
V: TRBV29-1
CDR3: CSVQPTGTVYGYTF
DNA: TGCAGCGTACAACCGACAGGGACGGTATATGGCTACACCTTC

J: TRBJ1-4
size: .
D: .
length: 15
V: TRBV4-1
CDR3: CASSQGTPVLEKLFF
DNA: TGCGCCAGCAGCCAAGGGACTCCGGTACTCGAAAAACTGTTTTTT

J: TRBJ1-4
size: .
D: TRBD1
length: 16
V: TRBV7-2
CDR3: CASSTTKQGNNEKLFF
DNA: TGTGCCAGCAGCACCACGAAACAGGGGAATAATGAAAAACTGTTTTTT

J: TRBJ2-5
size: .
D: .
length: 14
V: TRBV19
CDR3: CASTQGQGQETQYF
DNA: TGTGCCAGTACCCAGGGGCAGGGGCAAGAGACCCAGTACTTC

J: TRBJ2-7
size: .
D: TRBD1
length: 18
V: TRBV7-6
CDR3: CASSLVFPGDRGPYEQYF
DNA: TGTGCCAGCAGCTTAGTCTTCCCCGGGGACAGGGGACCCTACGAGCAGTACTTC

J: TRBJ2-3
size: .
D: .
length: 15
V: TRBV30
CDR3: CAWSETGLRTDTQYF
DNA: TGTGCCTGGAGTGAAACGGGACTTCGCACAGATACGCAGTATTTT

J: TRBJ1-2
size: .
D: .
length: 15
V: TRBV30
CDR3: CAWSGGGGRNYGYTF
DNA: TGTGCCTGGAGTGGGGGGGGCGGTAGGAACTATGGCTACACCTTC

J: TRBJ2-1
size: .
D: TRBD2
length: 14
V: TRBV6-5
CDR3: CASSPGGSYNEQFF
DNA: TGTGCCAGCAGTCCGGGGGGCTCCTACAATGAGCAGTTCTTC

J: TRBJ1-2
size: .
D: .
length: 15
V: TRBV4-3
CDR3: CASSHLSGGGYGYTF
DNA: TGCGCCAGCAGCCATCTATCGGGGGGCGGCTATGGCTACACCTTC

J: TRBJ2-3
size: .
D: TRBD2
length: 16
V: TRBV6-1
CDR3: CASSEALAGGADTQYF
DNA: TGTGCCAGCAGTGAAGCGCTAGCGGGAGGGGCAGATACGCAGTATTTT

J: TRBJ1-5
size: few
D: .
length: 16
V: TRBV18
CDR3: CASSPRQTDSNQPQHF
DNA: TGTGCCAGCTCACCACGACAGACTGATAGCAATCAGCCCCAGCATTTT

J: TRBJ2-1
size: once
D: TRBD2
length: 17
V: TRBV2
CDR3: CASSGTSGSSPYNEQFF
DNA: TGTGCCAGCAGCGGGACTAGCGGGAGCTCCCCCTACAATGAGCAGTTCTTC

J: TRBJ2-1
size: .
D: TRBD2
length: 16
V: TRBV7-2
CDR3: CASSLGTSGTLNEQFF
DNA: TGTGCCAGCAGCTTAGGGACTAGCGGGACCCTCAATGAGCAGTTCTTC

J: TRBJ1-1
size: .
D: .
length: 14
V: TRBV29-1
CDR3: CSVEEGGINTEAFF
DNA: TGCAGCGTTGAGGAGGGGGGGATCAACACTGAAGCTTTCTTT

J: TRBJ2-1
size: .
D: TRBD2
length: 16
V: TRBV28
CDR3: CASSTTGTSGRNEQFF
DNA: TGTGCCAGCAGTACCACCGGGACTAGCGGGAGGAATGAGCAGTTCTTC

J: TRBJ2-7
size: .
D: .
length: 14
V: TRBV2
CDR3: CASSEGGQSYEQYF
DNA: TGTGCCAGCAGTGAAGGAGGGCAGTCCTACGAGCAGTACTTC

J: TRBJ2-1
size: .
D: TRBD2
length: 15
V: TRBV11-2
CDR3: CASSSSGRSYNEQFF
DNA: TGTGCCAGCAGCTCTAGCGGGCGCTCCTACAATGAGCAGTTCTTC

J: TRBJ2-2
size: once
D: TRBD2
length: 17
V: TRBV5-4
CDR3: CASSRAAGTSYTGELFF
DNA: TGTGCCAGCAGCCGAGCCGCCGGGACTAGTTACACCGGGGAGCTGTTTTTT

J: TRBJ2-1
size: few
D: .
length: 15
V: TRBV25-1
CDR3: CASSESGGQHNEQFF
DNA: TGTGCCAGCAGTGAATCCGGGGGACAGCACAATGAGCAGTTCTTC

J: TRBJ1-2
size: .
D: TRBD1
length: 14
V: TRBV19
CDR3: CASRITGGAYGYTF
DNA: TGTGCCAGTAGGATTACAGGGGGGGCCTATGGCTACACCTTC

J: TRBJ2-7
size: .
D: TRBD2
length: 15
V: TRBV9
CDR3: CASSVGNSGRYEQYF
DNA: TGTGCCAGCAGCGTAGGTAATAGCGGGAGATACGAGCAGTACTTC

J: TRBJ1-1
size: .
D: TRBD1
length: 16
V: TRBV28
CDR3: CASSLGVGTGGTEAFF
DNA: TGTGCCAGCAGTTTAGGGGTCGGGACAGGGGGCACTGAAGCTTTCTTT

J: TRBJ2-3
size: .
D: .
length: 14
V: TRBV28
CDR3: CASSPGDRADTQYF
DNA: TGTGCCAGCAGTCCAGGGGACCGCGCAGATACGCAGTATTTT

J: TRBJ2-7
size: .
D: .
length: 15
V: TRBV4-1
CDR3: CASSQVGGSSYEQYF
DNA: TGCGCCAGCAGCCAAGTTGGTGGGAGCTCCTACGAGCAGTACTTC

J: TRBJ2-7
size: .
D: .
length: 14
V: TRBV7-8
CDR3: CASTPDRIEYEQYF
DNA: TGTGCCAGCACCCCAGACAGGATCGAGTACGAGCAGTACTTC

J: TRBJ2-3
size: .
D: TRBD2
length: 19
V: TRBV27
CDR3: CASSLSGLAGVWGTDTQYF
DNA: TGTGCCAGCAGTTTATCGGGACTAGCGGGAGTTTGGGGCACAGATACGCAGTATTTT

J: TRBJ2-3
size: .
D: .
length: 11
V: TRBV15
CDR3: CATSQLDTQYF
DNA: TGTGCCACCTCCCAGTTGGATACGCAGTATTTT

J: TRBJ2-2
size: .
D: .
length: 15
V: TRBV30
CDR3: CASPRGSRSTGELFF
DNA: TGTGCCTCCCCCCGAGGGAGTCGGAGCACCGGGGAGCTGTTTTTT

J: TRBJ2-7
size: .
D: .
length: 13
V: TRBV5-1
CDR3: CASRLGAAYEQYF
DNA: TGCGCCAGCAGGTTGGGGGCTGCCTACGAGCAGTACTTC

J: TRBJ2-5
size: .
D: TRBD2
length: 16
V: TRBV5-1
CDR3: CASSPRWTSGQETQYF
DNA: TGCGCCAGCAGCCCAAGATGGACTAGCGGACAAGAGACCCAGTACTTC

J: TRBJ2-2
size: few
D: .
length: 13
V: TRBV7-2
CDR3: CASSSSGTGELFF
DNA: TGTGCCAGCAGCTCATCAGGGACCGGGGAGCTGTTTTTT

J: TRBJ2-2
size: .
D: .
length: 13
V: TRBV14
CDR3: CASSQDQTGELFF
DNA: TGTGCCAGCAGCCAAGACCAGACCGGGGAGCTGTTTTTT

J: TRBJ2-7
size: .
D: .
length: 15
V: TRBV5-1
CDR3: CASFDRDSLSYEQYF
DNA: TGCGCCAGCTTCGACCGGGACTCTCTATCCTACGAGCAGTACTTC

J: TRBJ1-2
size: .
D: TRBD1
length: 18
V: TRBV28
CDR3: CASTAPGQGAVVDYGYTF
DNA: TGTGCCAGCACCGCACCGGGACAGGGGGCGGTAGTTGACTATGGCTACACCTTC